This TCR beta chain derives from a study of shared clonotypes between healthy human individuals. A note on this clone: Its antigen is still unknown.

The table came from immunoSEQ multiplex PCR; TCRdb's copy has only in-frame clones and leaves some out. The sample records about 2,500,000 clones, roughly 92% being singletons. V lost 2 bases and J lost 6, with 10 bases in between. This CDR3 is built from 13 residues. Germline V lookup: CDR1 SGHKS, CDR2 YYEKEE (reference sequence). Study-wide results and limits: Represented diversity, genetic and exposure-history alike, was limited by few donors.

This chain uses TRBV5-5 with TRBJ2-3; D uncertain. This sequence was found in a man between 18 and 35 years old in good health. The specimen was naive CD4+ T cells sorted from blood. As to subset: CD45RA+ positively selected. As DNA, the CDR3 is TGTGCCAGCAGCTTCGGGTTTGCCGATACGCAGTATTTT. Translating it yields CASSFGFADTQYF.